The rows below give T cell receptor beta chains drawn from one sample of a study of cytomegalovirus exposure and HLA in healthy donors. Using immunoSEQ multiplex PCR, the repertoire was profiled, and TCRdb retains in-frame clones only, with some absent. The table records 180,000 or so clones, approximately 85% of them present only once. The specimen sequenced was PBMCs. The origin of the receptors is a man aged 18 to 30 in good health and CMV-seropositive. Both conserved end residues are part of each CDR3.

TRBV5-1	-	CASTPGRSYEQYF
TRBV7-2	TRBJ2-1	CASSQTSGGGLGEQFF
TRBV5-4	TRBJ2-3	CASSLAGSTDTQYF
TRBV2	TRBJ1-2	CASGEWRAQGGYTF
TRBV7-8	TRBJ2-1	CASSSRNSGGPEEQFF
TRBV29-1	TRBJ1-2	CSDWGGRPTGTEGGYTF
TRBV4-3	TRBJ1-2	CASSHLQGAELYGYTF
TRBV7-6	TRBJ2-7	CASSWDPQGYEQYF
TRBV27	TRBJ1-2	CASSLVDSTAYTF
TRBV6-5	TRBJ1-4	CASSYVRGATNEKLFF
TRBV10-3	TRBJ1-2	CAISEQGAGGYTF
TRBV6-1	-	CASSGGTGTYEQYF
TRBV11-2	TRBJ2-5	CASSEETGAQETQYF
TRBV6-5	TRBJ1-1	CASSKGHQNTEAFF
TRBV7-9	TRBJ1-6	CASSLSRGYDSPLHF
TRBV20-1	TRBJ1-2	CSAPGGRGYTF
TRBV4-1	TRBJ1-2	CASSQEGGTGGVKNYGYTF
TRBV30	TRBJ1-5	CAWSARPQPTLSNQPQHF
TRBV4-3	TRBJ1-2	CASSGPGGHGGYTF
TRBV7-8	TRBJ1-1	CASSSGQNTEAFF
TRBV28	TRBJ1-2	CASSFRGALSGYTF
TRBV7-9	TRBJ1-5	CASSLGTGNQPQHF